This T cell receptor beta chain appears in the sequencing data of a study of T cell responses to AZD1222 COVID-19 vaccine. Only in-frame clones appear in the TCRdb table, and some are missing; sequencing was by immunoSEQ multiplex PCR. The sample lists some 140,000 clones, around 90% seen once, with less than 7% in the top ten. This CDR3 is 14 amino acids long. V was shortened by 5 bases and J by 2 bases, with 11 bases between the two germline ends. The V gene's germline CDR1 is SEHNR and CDR2 FQNEAQ (reference sequence). The source was peripheral blood, collected on day 0 of AZD1222 vaccination. The chain combines TRBV7-9 with TRBJ2-3; no clear D. The clonotype originates from an adult in good health. CDR3 sequence reads: CASSTPGSTDTQYF. The CDR3 DNA reads as TGTGCCAGCAGCACCCCCGGCTCCACAGATACGCAGTATTTT.